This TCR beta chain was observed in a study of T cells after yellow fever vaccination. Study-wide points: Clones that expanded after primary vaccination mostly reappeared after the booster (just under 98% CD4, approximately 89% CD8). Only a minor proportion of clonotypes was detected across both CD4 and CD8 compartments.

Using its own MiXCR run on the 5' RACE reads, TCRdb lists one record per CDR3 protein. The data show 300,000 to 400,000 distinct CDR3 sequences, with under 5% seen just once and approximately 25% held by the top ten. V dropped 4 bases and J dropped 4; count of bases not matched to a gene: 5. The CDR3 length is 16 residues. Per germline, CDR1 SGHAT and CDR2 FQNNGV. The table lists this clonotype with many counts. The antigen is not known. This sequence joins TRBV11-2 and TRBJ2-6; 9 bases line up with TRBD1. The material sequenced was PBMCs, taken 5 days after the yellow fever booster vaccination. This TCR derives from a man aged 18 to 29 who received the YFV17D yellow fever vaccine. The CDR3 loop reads CASSSGTGKGANVLTF. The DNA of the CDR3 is TGTGCCAGCAGCTCCGGGACAGGGAAAGGGGCCAACGTCCTGACTTTC.